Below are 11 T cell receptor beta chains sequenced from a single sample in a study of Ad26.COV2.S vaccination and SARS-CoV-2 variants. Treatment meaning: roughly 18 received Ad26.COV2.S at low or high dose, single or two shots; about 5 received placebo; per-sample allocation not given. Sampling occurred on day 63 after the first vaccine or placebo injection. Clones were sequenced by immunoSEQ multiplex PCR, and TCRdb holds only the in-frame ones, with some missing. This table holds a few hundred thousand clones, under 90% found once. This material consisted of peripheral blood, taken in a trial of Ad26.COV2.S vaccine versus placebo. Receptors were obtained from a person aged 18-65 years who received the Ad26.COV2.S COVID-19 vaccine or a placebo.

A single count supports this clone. CDR3 sequence: CASSEDIIPGLGNQPQHF. The CDR3 coding sequence is TGTGCCAGCAGTGAGGACATCATCCCAGGGTTAGGGAATCAGCCCCAGCATTTT. This chain joins TRBV25-1 and TRBJ1-5; D is perhaps TRBD1 (5 bases). CDR1 is MGHDK and CDR2 is SYGVNS in the germline V gene. The CDR3 loop spans 18 amino acids. Trimming pared 3 bases from V and 4 bases from J, leaving 22 bases between.

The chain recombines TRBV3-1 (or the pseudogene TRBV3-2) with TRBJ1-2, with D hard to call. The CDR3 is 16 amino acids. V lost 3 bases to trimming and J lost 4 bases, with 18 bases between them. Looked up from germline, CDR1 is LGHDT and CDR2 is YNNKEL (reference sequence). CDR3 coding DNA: TGTGCCAGCAGCCACGAAGGGATATTACAATTCTATGGCTACACCTTC. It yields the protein CASSHEGILQFYGYTF.

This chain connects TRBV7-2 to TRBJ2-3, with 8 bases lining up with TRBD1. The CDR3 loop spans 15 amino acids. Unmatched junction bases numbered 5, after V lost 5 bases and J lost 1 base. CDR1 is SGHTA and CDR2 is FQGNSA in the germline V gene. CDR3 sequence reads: CASSPRTGRTDTQYF. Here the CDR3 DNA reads TGTGCCAGCAGCCCCCGGACAGGGCGCACAGATACGCAGTATTTT.

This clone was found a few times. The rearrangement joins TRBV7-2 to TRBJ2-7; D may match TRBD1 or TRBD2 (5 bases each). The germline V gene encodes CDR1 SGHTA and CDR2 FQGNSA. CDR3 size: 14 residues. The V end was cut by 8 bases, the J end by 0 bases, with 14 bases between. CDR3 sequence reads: CASGRDPSSYEQYF. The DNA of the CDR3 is TGTGCCAGCGGACGGGACCCTAGCTCCTACGAGCAGTACTTC.

CDR3 bases: TGCGCCAGCAGCCCGGGGGGTTACAATGAGCAGTTCTTC. It specifies CASSPGGYNEQFF. The V gene is TRBV10-2, the J gene TRBJ2-1, with 7 bases aligning to TRBD2. The J segment lost 4 bases and the V segment lost 6 bases, leaving 3 bases of the junction unmatched. The CDR3 length is 13 residues. The germline gives CDR1 WSHSY, CDR2 SAAADI.

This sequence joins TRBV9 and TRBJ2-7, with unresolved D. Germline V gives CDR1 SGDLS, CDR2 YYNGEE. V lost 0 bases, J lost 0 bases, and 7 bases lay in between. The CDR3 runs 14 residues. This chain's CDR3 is CASSVEIDSYEQYF. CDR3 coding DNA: TGTGCCAGCAGCGTAGAAATAGACTCCTACGAGCAGTACTTC.

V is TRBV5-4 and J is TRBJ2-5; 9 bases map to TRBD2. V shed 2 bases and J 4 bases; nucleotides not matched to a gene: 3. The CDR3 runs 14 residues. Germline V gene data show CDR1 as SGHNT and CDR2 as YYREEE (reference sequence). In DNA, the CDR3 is TGTGCCAGCAGCTTACAACTAGCGGGAGAGACCCAGTACTTC. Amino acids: CASSLQLAGETQYF.

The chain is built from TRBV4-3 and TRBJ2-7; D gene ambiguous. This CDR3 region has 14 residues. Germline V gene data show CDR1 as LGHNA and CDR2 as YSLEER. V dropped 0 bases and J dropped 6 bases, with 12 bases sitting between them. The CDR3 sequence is CASSQDGPFGEQYF. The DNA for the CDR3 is TGCGCCAGCAGCCAAGATGGCCCCTTTGGCGAGCAGTACTTC.

DNA of the CDR3: TGTGCCAGCAGTGAAGCCCTGGCTAACTATGGCTACACCTTC. Its translation: CASSEALANYGYTF. V usage is TRBV2 and J usage is TRBJ1-2; D gene unclear. Germline V CDR1 and CDR2: SNHLY, FYNNEI. V lost 0 bases and J lost 0, with 5 bases in between. The CDR3 contains 14 residues.

The CDR3 sequence is CAWSGAGDTQYF. The CDR3 bases are TGTGCCTGGAGCGGGGCAGGGGATACGCAGTATTTT. The rearrangement joins TRBV30 to TRBJ2-3; possibly TRBD1 or TRBD2 for D (5 bases each). Germline values: CDR1 GTSNPN, CDR2 SVGIG (reference sequence). The CDR3 consists of 12 residues. The ends were cut back, 3 bases at V and 6 bases at J, with 10 bases in the middle.

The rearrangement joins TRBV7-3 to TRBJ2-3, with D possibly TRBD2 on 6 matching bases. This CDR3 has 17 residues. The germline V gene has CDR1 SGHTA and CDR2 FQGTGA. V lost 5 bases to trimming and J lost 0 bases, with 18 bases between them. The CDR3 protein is CASSAQPGLSSTDTQYF. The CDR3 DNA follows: TGTGCCAGCAGCGCCCAACCGGGACTCTCTAGCACAGATACGCAGTATTTT.